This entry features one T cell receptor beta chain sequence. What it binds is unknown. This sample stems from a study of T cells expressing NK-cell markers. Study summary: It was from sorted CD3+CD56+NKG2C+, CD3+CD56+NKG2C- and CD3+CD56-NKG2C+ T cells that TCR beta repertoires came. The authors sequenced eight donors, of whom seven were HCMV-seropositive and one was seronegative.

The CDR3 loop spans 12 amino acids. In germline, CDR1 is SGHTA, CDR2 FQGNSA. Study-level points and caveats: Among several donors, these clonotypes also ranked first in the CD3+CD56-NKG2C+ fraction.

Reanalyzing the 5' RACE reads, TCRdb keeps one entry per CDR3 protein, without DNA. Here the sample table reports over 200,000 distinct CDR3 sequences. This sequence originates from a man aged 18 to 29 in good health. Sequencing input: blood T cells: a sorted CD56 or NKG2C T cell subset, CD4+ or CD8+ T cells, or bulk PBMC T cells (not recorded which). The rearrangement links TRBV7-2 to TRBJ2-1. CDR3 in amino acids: CASSQVVKEQFF.